Below are 3 T cell receptor beta chains sequenced from a single sample in a study of T cells after somatic rescue of genetic block. Assay used: immunoSEQ multiplex PCR; TCRdb lists only in-frame clones, some missing. This sample has some 67,000 clones, with around 92% found just once. Sequencing used peripheral blood mononuclear cells (PBMCs). These receptors all come from a man aged 35 to 55.

J is TRBJ2-5 and V is TRBV4-1; the D gene is possibly TRBD2 (6 bases). Trimming removed 4 bases from V and 0 bases from J, with 12 bases in between. CDR1 and CDR2 (germline): MGHRA, YSYEKL. CDR3 size: 15 residues. Here the CDR3 reads CASSPPPGDQETQYF. In nucleotides, the CDR3 is TGCGCCAGCAGCCCCCCCCCGGGGGACCAAGAGACCCAGTACTTC.

This chain links TRBV18 with TRBJ2-4, with D uncertain. The length of the CDR3 is 13 residues. Trimming left V 3 bases short and J 1 base short, with 4 bases between. Germline assignment: CDR1 KGHSH and CDR2 LQKENI. This CDR3 reads CASSPLAKNIQYF. CDR3 bases: TGTGCCAGCTCACCCTTGGCCAAAAACATTCAGTACTTC.

The chain joins TRBV19 to TRBJ2-7; 11 bases fit TRBD2. CDR1 and CDR2 from the germline V gene are LNHDA and SQIVND (reference sequence). The CDR3 runs 14 residues. V shed 5 bases, J shed 3 bases, and the junction held 3 bases outside the gene matches. The chain's CDR3 is CASSAGLAVYEQYF. The CDR3 nucleotides are TGTGCCAGTAGTGCGGGACTAGCGGTCTACGAGCAGTACTTC.